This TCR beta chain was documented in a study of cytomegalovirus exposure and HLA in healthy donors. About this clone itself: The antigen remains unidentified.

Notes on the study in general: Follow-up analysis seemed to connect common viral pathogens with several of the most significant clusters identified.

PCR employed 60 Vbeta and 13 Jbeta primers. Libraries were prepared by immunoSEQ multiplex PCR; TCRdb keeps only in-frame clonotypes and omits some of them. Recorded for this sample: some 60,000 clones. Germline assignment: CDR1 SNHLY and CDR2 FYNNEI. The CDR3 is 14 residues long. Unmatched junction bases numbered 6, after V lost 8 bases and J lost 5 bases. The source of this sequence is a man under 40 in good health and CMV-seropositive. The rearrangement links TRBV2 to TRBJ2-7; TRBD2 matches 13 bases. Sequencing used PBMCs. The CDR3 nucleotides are TGTGCCAGCGGTCTGGGACTAGCGGGGAACGAGCAGTACTTC. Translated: CASGLGLAGNEQYF.